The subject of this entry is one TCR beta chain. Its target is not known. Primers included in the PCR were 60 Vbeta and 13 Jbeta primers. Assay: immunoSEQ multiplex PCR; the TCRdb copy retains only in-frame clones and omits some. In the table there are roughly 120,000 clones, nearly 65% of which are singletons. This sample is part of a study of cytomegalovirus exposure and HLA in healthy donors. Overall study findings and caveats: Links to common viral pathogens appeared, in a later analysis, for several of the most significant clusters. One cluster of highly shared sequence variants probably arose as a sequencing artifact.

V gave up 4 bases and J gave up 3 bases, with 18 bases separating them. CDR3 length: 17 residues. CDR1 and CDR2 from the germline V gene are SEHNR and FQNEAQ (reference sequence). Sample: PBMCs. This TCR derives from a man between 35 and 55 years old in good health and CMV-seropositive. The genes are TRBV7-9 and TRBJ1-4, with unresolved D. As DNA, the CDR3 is TGTGCCAGCAGCTCGTTGGAGTATACCTCGTCTAATGAAAAACTGTTTTTT. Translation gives CASSSLEYTSSNEKLFF.